The 23 T cell receptor beta chains reported below all come from one sample, sequenced in a study of cytomegalovirus exposure and HLA in healthy donors. PCR primers comprised 60 Vbeta and 13 Jbeta primers. TCRdb's table, derived via immunoSEQ multiplex PCR, lists solely in-frame clones and lacks some. The sample table sets out some 120,000 clones. Sequenced: PBMCs. All receptors derive from a man in his forties or fifties in good health and CMV-seropositive.

V is TRBV5-1 and J is TRBJ1-6; 8 bases fit TRBD1. CDR3 length: 15 amino acids. V lost 4 bases to trimming and J lost 7 bases; unmatched junction nucleotides: 7. Germline V gene lookup returns CDR1 SGHRS and CDR2 YFSETQ. The CDR3 region has the DNA TGCGCCAGCAGCAACCGGACAGGGCAGAATTCACCCCTCCACTTT. Protein product: CASSNRTGQNSPLHF.

The J gene is TRBJ2-5, the V gene TRBV2, with 13 nucleotides matching TRBD2. Per the germline V gene, CDR1 is SNHLY and CDR2 is FYNNEI. The CDR3 is 15 amino acids. V lost 5 bases to trimming and J lost 7 bases; unmatched junction nucleotides: 7. This chain's CDR3 is CASSPGLAGRGTQYF. CDR3 DNA sequence: TGTGCCAGCAGTCCGGGACTAGCGGGAAGAGGGACCCAGTACTTC. Drawing the rest from reference TRBV2 and TRBJ2-5, the complete variable domain is EPEVTQTPSHQVTQMGQEVILRCVPISNHLYFYWYRQILGQKVEFLVSFYNNEISEKSEIFDDQFSVERPDGSNFTLKIRSTKLEDSAMYFCASSPGLAGRGTQYFGPGTRLLVL.

This chain joins TRBV5-1 and TRBJ2-1; D is unclear. V was clipped by 5 bases and J by 4 bases, with 10 bases between them. CDR1 SGHRS and CDR2 YFSETQ come from the germline V gene. The length of the CDR3 is 13 residues. CDR3 sequence (DNA): TGCGCCAGCAGTTTTACCCAGTACAATGAGCAGTTCTTC. It encodes CASSFTQYNEQFF.

The rearrangement uses TRBV10-3 and TRBJ2-6, with 10 bases lining up with TRBD1. V lost 3 bases, J lost 1 base, and 24 bases stayed unmatched. This CDR3 has 24 amino acids. The germline V gene encodes CDR1 ENHRY and CDR2 SYGVKD. The CDR3 protein is CAISDELVDRGLFFRLSGANVLTF. The CDR3 DNA reads as TGTGCCATCAGTGACGAGCTAGTCGACAGGGGGCTATTCTTTCGCCTTTCTGGGGCCAACGTCCTGACTTTC.

The chain combines TRBV6-1 with TRBJ2-7; D is uncertain. Trimming pared 0 bases from V and 3 bases from J, leaving 12 bases between. Germline V gives CDR1 MNHNS, CDR2 SASEGT. The CDR3 is made up of 15 amino acids. CDR3 bases: TGTGCCAGCAGTGAAGCGCACAGCCTCGTCTACGAGCAGTACTTC. Encoded protein: CASSEAHSLVYEQYF.

The chain carries TRBV7-8 and TRBJ2-1; the match to TRBD1 covers 7 bases. The CDR3 runs to 14 residues. CDR1 is SGHVS, CDR2 FQNEAQ, per germline. J was trimmed by 6 bases and V by 5 bases; bases with no gene match: 7. CDR3 nucleotides: TGTGCCAGCAGCCCCGAGGGGGCTACCAATGAGCAGTTCTTC. This gives the protein CASSPEGATNEQFF. Supplemented by reference TRBV7-8 and TRBJ2-1, the full variable domain reads GAGVSQSPRYKVAKRGQDVALRCDPISGHVSLFWYQQALGQGPEFLTYFQNEAQLDKSGLPSDRFFAERPEGSVSTLKIQRTQQEDSAVYLCASSPEGATNEQFFGPGTRLTVL.

This rearrangement joins TRBV6-5 to TRBJ1-3; maybe TRBD1 (5 bases). The CDR3 runs to 14 residues. V lost 5 bases and J lost 2, with 10 bases in between. Germline assignment: CDR1 MNHEY and CDR2 SVGAGI. CDR3 loop: CASSGGGTGNTIYF. In DNA form, the CDR3 reads TGTGCCAGCAGTGGGGGGGGAACTGGAAACACCATATATTTT.

The chain links TRBV5-1 to TRBJ2-1; 12 bases match TRBD2. The length of the CDR3 is 16 residues. Germline CDR1 reads SGHRS; CDR2 reads YFSETQ. The V and J ends lost 4 bases and 6 bases, in that order; junction bases with no gene match: 8. The CDR3 nucleotides read TGCGCCAGCAGCATTGGGACTAGCGGGCAGAGCAATGAGCAGTTCTTC. Its translation: CASSIGTSGQSNEQFF.

The CDR3 bases are TGCGCCAGCAGCCAAGAACGCGGCGCCCCGTCGAGCGCAGATACGCAGTATTTT. As protein: CASSQERGAPSSADTQYF. The rearrangement links TRBV4-3 to TRBJ2-3; D not resolved. Germline V gene lookup returns CDR1 LGHNA and CDR2 YSLEER. The V end lost 0 bases, the J end lost 4 bases, and 20 bases lay between the germline ends. This CDR3 comprises 18 residues.

V and J are TRBV7-6 and TRBJ2-1; 8 bases align to TRBD2. This CDR3 has 15 residues. V shed 5 bases, J shed 1 base, and the junction held 4 bases outside the gene matches. The germline CDR1 and CDR2 sequences are SGHVS and FNYEAQ. CDR3 nucleotide sequence: TGTGCCAGCAGCCCGGGAGGGGGGTCCTACAATGAGCAGTTCTTC. Encoded protein: CASSPGGGSYNEQFF.

V usage is TRBV7-9 and J usage is TRBJ1-2, with TRBD1 as a possible D gene (6 bases). Germline V CDR1 and CDR2: SEHNR, FQNEAQ (reference sequence). The CDR3 length is 16 residues. V was cut by 3 bases and J by 3 bases, with 17 bases left in between. As DNA, the CDR3 is TGTGCCAGCAGCTTGGGCAGGGGCCTCCTGGACTATGGCTACACCTTC. Its translation: CASSLGRGLLDYGYTF.

The chain has TRBV2 and TRBJ1-5; 9 bases match TRBD1. Germline assignment: CDR1 SNHLY and CDR2 FYNNEI. Unmatched junction bases numbered 9, after V lost 6 bases and J lost 6 bases. The CDR3 length is 15 residues. The DNA of the CDR3 is TGTGCCAGCAGACCGGACAGGGGACCGGTTCAGCCCCAGCATTTT. It translates to CASRPDRGPVQPQHF.

The chain recombines TRBV5-1 with TRBJ2-1; D is unclear. Germline CDR1 is SGHRS and CDR2 is YFSETQ. The CDR3 is 13 residues long. V shed 0 bases and J shed 8 bases, with 9 bases lying between them. DNA of the CDR3: TGCGCCAGCAGCTTGGGCGTGGTCGATGAGCAGTTCTTC. Its protein product is CASSLGVVDEQFF.

The J gene is TRBJ1-1, the V gene TRBV27; TRBD1 is a possible D gene (5 bases). Trimming stripped 8 bases from V and 3 bases from J, with 19 bases between. In germline, CDR1 is MNHEY, CDR2 SMNVEV (reference sequence). The CDR3 is 15 residues long. This chain's CDR3 is CASGRRRDFYTEAFF. Written as DNA, the CDR3 is TGTGCCAGCGGGCGACGACGGGACTTCTACACTGAAGCTTTCTTT.

The chain carries TRBV5-6 and TRBJ2-3, with TRBD1 matching 9 bases. Per the germline V gene, CDR1 is SGHDT and CDR2 is YYEEEE. The J segment lost 2 bases and the V segment lost 6 bases, leaving 16 bases of the junction unmatched. The CDR3 runs 18 residues. The CDR3 region has the DNA TGTGCCAGCACCTCAGCGGGAAACCGGGACAGGGTCACAGATACGCAGTATTTT. Protein product: CASTSAGNRDRVTDTQYF.

The J gene is TRBJ2-5, the V gene TRBV7-2; possibly TRBD2 for D (5 bases). Germline V gene data show CDR1 as SGHTA and CDR2 as FQGNSA. Trimming pared 0 bases from V and 2 bases from J, leaving 10 bases between. CDR3 size: 15 residues. For the CDR3, the DNA is TGTGCCAGCAGCTTAGCGCGGGTAAAGCAAGAGACCCAGTACTTC. This sequence encodes CASSLARVKQETQYF.

The CDR3 DNA follows: TGTGCCAGCAGCCTGGGGACAGGGAGTATCCAAGAGACCCAGTACTTC. It codes for CASSLGTGSIQETQYF. The gene calls are TRBV6-6 and TRBJ2-5; 9 positions match TRBD1. From germline, CDR1 is MNHNY and CDR2 SVGAGI (reference sequence). The V gene end was trimmed by 6 bases and the J gene end by 1 base; junction bases not matched to a gene: 9. CDR3 length equals 16 residues.

The chain is built from TRBV13 and TRBJ2-4, with TRBD2 matching over 7 bases. The length of the CDR3 is 17 residues. CDR1 is PRHDT, CDR2 FYEKMQ, per germline (reference sequence). The V gene end was trimmed by 1 base and the J gene end by 4 bases; junction bases not matched to a gene: 10. The CDR3 sequence is CASSLAVEGSGKNIQYF. Here the CDR3 DNA reads TGTGCCAGCAGCTTAGCCGTCGAGGGTAGCGGGAAAAACATTCAGTACTTC.

This chain joins TRBV2 and TRBJ1-5; TRBD1 aligns across 8 bases. V shed 6 bases, J shed 9 bases, and the junction held 13 bases outside the gene matches. CDR1 is SNHLY and CDR2 is FYNNEI in the germline V gene. The CDR3 has 15 residues. The chain's CDR3 is CASRVGTGKEGPQHF. CDR3 DNA: TGTGCCAGCAGGGTAGGGACAGGCAAAGAGGGGCCCCAGCATTTT.

This sequence joins TRBV6-1 and TRBJ2-2, with 7 bases fitting TRBD1. Germline-derived CDR1 and CDR2 are MNHNS and SASEGT. V shed 4 bases and J 6 bases; nucleotides not matched to a gene: 5. This CDR3 is built from 14 residues. The CDR3 region is CASSVTGVAGELFF. In nucleotides, the CDR3 is TGTGCCAGCAGTGTTACAGGGGTAGCCGGGGAGCTGTTTTTT.

The chain has TRBV25-1 and TRBJ2-1; TRBD2 aligns across 7 bases. The V gene end was trimmed by 3 bases and the J gene end by 10 bases; junction bases not matched to a gene: 9. This CDR3 is built from 14 residues. CDR1 and CDR2 from the germline V gene are MGHDK and SYGVNS. The CDR3 protein is CASSEGEGRREQFF. The CDR3 coding sequence is TGTGCCAGCAGTGAGGGGGAGGGGCGGAGAGAGCAGTTCTTC.

V and J are TRBV4-1 and TRBJ2-7; 7 bases fit TRBD1. CDR1 MGHRA and CDR2 YSYEKL come from the germline V gene. After removal of 0 bases from V and 6 bases from J, the junction contained 8 bases not matched to a gene. The CDR3 has 15 residues. In nucleotides, the CDR3 is TGCGCCAGCAGCCAAGATTTAAGCAGGGGGTCCGAGCAGTACTTC. Amino acid sequence: CASSQDLSRGSEQYF.

The chain links TRBV27 to TRBJ2-7, with 9 bases aligning to TRBD2. Germline V gene data show CDR1 as MNHEY and CDR2 as SMNVEV (reference sequence). This CDR3 region has 15 residues. V lost 1 base to trimming and J lost 5 bases; unmatched junction nucleotides: 6. The CDR3 sequence: CASSLFRTSAHEQYF. CDR3 nucleotide sequence: TGTGCCAGCAGTTTATTTAGGACTAGCGCTCACGAGCAGTACTTC.